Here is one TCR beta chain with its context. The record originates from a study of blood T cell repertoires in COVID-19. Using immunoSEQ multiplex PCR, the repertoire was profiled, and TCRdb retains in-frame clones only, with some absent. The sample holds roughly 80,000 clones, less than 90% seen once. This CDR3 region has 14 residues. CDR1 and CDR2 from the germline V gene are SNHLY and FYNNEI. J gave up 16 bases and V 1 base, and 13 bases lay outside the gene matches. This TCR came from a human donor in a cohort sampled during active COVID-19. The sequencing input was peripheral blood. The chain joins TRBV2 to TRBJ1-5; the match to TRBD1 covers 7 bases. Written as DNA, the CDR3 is TGTGCCAGCAGTGAAGGGGTACCGGGACAGTCCTCTCATTTT. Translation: CASSEGVPGQSSHF.